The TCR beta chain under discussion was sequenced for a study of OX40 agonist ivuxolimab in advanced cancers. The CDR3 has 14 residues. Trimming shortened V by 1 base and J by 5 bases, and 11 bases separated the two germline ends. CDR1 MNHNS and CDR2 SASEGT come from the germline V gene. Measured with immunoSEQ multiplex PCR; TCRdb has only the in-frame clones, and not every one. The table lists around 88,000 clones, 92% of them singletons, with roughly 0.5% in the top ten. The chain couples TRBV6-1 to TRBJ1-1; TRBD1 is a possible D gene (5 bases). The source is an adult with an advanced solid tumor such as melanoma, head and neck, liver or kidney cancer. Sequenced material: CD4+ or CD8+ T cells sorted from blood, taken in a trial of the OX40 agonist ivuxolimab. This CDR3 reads CASSEGSGGTEAFF. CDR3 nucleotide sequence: TGTGCCAGCAGTGAAGGCAGTGGGGGGACTGAAGCTTTCTTT.